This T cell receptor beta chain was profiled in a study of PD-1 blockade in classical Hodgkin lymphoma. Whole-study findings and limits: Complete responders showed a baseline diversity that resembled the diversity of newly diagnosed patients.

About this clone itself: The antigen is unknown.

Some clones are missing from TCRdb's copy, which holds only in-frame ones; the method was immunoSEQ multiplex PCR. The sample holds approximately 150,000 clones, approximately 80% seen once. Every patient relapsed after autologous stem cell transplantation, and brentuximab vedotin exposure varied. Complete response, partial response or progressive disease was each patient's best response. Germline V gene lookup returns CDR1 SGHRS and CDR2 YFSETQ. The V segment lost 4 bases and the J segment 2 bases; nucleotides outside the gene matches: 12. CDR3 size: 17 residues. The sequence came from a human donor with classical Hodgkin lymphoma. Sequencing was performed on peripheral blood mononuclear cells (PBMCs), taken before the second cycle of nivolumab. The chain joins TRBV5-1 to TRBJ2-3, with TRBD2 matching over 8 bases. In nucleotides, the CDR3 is TGCGCCAGCAGCCCCCTCAACCCGGGGGGGTACACAGATACGCAGTATTTT. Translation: CASSPLNPGGYTDTQYF.